This TCR beta chain was captured by sequencing in a study of blood T cell repertoires in COVID-19. Across the whole study: Acute and convalescent COVID-19 samples came from the United States, Italy and Spain. From T cells, B-cell-depleted T cells, or PBMCs came the material, which was cDNA or gDNA.

In the original workflow: Nucleated cell number was recorded as an estimate derived from reference gene primer amplification. The protocol was immunoSEQ multiplex PCR, while the TCRdb copy is restricted to in-frame clones and leaves out a portion. The DNA gave D and trimming, while V, J and clone size come from that table. The sample contains about 160,000 clones, around nine tenths of which appear only once. Germline CDR1 SGHTA, CDR2 FQGNSA. With V trimmed by 2 bases and J by 2 bases, 6 bases remained unmatched. The CDR3 covers 15 residues. Membership in each cohort depended on participant-reported clinical history.

The clonotype originates from a woman in her forties or fifties who had recovered from COVID-19. The chain uses TRBV7-2 and TRBJ2-7, with TRBD2 identical over 7 bases. The sequencing sample was made of PBMCs or T cells enriched from blood (not recorded which). The CDR3 sequence: CASSLLDGGTYEQYF. DNA of the CDR3: TGTGCCAGCAGCTTATTGGACGGGGGGACCTACGAGCAGTACTTC.